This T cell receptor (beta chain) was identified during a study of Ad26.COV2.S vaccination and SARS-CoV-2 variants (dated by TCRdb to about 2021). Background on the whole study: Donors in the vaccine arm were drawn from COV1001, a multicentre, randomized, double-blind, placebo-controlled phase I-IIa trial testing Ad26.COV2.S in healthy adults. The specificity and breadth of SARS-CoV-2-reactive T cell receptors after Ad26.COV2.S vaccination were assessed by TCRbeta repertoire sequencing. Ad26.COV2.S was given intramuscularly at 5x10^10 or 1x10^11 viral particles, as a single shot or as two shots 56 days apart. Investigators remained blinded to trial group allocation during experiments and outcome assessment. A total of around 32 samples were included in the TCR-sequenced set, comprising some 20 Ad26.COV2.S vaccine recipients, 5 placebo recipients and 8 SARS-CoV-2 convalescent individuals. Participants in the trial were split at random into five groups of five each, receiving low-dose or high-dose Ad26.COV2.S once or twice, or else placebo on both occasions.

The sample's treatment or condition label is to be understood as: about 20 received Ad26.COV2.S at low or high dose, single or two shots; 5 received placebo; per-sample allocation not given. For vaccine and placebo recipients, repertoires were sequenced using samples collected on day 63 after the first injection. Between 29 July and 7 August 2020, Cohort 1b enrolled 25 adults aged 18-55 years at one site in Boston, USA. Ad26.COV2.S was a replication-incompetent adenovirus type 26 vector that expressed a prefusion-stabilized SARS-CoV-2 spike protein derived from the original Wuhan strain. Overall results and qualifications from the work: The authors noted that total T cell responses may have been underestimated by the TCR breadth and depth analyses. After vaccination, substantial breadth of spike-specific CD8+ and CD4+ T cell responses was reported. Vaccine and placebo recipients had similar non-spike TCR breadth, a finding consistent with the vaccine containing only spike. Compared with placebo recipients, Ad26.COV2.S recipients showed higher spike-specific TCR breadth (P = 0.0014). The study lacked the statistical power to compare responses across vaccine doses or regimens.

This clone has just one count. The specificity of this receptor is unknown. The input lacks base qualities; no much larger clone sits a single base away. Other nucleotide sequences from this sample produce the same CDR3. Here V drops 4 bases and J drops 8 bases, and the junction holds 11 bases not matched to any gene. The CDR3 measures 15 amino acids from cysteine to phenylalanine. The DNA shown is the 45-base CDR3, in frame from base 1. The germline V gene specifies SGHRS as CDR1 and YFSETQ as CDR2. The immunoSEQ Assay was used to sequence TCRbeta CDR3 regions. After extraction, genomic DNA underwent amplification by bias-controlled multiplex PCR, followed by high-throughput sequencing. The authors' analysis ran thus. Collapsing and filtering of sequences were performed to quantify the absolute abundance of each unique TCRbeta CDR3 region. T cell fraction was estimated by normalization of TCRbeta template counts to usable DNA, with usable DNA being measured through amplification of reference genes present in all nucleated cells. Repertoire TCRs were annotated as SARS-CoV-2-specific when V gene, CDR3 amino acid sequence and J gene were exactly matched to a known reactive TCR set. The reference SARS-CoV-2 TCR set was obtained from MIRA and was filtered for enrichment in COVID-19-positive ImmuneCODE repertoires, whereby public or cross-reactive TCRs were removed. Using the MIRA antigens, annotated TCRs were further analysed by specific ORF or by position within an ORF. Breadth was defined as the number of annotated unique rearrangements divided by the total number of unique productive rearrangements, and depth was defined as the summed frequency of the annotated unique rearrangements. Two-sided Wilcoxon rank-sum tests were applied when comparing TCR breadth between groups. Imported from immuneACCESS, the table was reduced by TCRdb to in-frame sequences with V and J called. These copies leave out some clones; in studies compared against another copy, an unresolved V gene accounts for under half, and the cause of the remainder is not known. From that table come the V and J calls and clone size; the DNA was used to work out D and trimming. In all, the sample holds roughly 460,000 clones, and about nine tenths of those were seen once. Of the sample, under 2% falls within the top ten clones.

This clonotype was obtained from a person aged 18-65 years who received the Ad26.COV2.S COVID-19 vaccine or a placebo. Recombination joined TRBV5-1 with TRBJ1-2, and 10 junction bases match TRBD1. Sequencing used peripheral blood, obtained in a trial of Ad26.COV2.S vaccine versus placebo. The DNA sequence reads TGCGCCAGCAGCCCCCAGACAGGGGGCTTGGAGGGCTACACCTTC. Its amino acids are CASSPQTGGLEGYTF.